This T cell receptor (beta chain) came from a study of a mutant IDH1 vaccine in newly diagnosed glioma. At the level of the study: Patients began vaccination 4-6 weeks after radiotherapy alone, or with temozolomide cycles. There were approximately 62% males and around 38% females among treated patients, whose mean age was about 40 years.

This clone occurred a few times. Its target is unknown. Documented time point: week 23, last vaccination. The content of each vaccine dose was 300 ug of mutant IDH1 20-mer peptide, and topical imiquimod accompanied it. Every donor had a new WHO grade 3 or 4 astrocytoma that was IDH1-mutant, with loss of nuclear ATRX. The method was immunoSEQ multiplex PCR; TCRdb's version includes in-frame clones alone and lacks a portion of them. This table has some 80,000 clones, more than 70% appearing once. Study findings and constraints: A vaccine-induced immune response developed in 93.3% of the patients.

The receptor was isolated from a woman between 45 and 65 years old with glioma. The source material was PBMCs, sampled from a glioma patient whose treatment included an IDH1 peptide vaccine.

The CDR3 sequence: CASKTTGGGNQPQHF. DNA for the CDR3: TGTGCCAGTAAAACGACAGGGGGCGGCAATCAGCCCCAGCATTTT. The V and J genes are TRBV19 and TRBJ1-5; 10 bases agree with TRBD1. CDR1 and CDR2 (germline): LNHDA, SQIVND (reference sequence). The ends lost 7 bases at V and 2 bases at J; junction bases unmatched: 5. This CDR3 is 15 amino acids long.